The entry below describes one T cell receptor beta chain. This sample stems from a study of PD-1 blockade in mismatch repair-deficient tumors. All patients were mismatch repair deficient, assessed by either PCR or immunohistochemistry. The CDR3 consists of 15 residues. Germline lookup yields CDR1 MGHDK and CDR2 SYGVNS. The V and J ends lost 3 bases and 7 bases respectively, with 16 bases between them. Clones were sequenced by immunoSEQ multiplex PCR, and TCRdb holds only the in-frame ones, with some missing. The sample carries roughly 120,000 clones, 85% to 90% recorded once. The TCR originated in an adult with mismatch repair-deficient cancer. Sequencing used peripheral blood, obtained roughly 67 weeks after starting pembrolizumab. The V call is TRBV25-1, the J call TRBJ2-1; no firm D call. The CDR3 nucleotides are TGTGCCAGCAGTGAGCCCGGTCCTCTAGGGAATGAGCAGTTCTTC. Translating it yields CASSEPGPLGNEQFF.